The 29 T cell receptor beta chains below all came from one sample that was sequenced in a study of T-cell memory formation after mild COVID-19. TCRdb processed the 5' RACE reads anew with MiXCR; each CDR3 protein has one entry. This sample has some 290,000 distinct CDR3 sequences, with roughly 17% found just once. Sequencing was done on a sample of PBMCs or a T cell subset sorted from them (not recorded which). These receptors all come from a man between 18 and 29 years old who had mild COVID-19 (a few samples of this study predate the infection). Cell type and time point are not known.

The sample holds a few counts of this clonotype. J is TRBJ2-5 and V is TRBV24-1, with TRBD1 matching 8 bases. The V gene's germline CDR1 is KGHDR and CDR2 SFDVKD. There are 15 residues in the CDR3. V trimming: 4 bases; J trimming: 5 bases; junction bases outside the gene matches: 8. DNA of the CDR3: TGTGCCACCAGTGAACGACAGGGGTGGAGGGAGACCCAGTACTTC. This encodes CATSERQGWRETQYF.

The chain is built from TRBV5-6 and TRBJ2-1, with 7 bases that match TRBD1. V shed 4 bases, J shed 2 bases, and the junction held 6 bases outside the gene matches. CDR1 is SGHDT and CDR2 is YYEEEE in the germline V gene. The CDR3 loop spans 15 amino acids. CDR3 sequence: CASSRMGQPYNEQFF. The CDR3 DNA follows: TGTGCCAGCAGCAGAATGGGACAGCCCTACAATGAGCAGTTCTTC.

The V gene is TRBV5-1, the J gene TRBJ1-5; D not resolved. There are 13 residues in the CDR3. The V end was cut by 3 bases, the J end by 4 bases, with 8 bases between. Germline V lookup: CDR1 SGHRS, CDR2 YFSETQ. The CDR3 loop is CASSSTPNQPQHF. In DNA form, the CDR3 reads TGCGCCAGCAGCTCCACGCCTAATCAGCCCCAGCATTTT.

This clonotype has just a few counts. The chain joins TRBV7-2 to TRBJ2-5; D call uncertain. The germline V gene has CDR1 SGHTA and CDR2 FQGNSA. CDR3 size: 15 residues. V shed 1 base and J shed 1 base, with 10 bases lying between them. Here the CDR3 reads CASSLDRQTQETQYF. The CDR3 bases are TGTGCCAGCAGCTTAGACCGACAAACCCAAGAGACCCAGTACTTC.

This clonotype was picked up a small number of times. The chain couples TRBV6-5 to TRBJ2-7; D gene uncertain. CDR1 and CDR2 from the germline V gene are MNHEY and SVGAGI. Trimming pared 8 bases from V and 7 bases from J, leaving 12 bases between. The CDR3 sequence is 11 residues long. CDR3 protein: CASGQVWEQYF. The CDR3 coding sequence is TGTGCCAGCGGCCAAGTTTGGGAGCAGTACTTC.

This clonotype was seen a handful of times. CDR3 in amino acids: CASSGGGFNYGYTF. CDR3 coding DNA: TGTGCCAGCAGTGGCGGAGGCTTTAACTATGGCTACACCTTC. The chain employs TRBV27 and TRBJ1-2; D is unresolved. The V gene's germline CDR1 is MNHEY and CDR2 SMNVEV (reference sequence). Trimming removed 5 bases at V and 1 base at J, with 11 bases between. This CDR3 contains 14 residues.

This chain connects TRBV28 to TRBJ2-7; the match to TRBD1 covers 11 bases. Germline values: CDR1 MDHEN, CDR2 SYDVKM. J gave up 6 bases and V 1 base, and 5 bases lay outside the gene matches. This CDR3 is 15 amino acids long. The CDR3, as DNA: TGTGCCAGCAGTTTATTAGGGACAGGGGGTTTCGAGCAGTACTTC. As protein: CASSLLGTGGFEQYF.

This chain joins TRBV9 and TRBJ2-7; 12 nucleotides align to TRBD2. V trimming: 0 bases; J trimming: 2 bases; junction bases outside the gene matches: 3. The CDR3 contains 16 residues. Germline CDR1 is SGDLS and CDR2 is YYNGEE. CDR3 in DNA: TGTGCCAGCAGCGTAGGCCCTAGCGGGGGGGCCTACGAGCAGTACTTC. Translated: CASSVGPSGGAYEQYF.

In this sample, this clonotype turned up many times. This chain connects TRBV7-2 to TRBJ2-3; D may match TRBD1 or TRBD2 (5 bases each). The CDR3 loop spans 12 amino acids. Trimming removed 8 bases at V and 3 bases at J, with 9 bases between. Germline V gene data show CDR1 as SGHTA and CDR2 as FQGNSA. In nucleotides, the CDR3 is TGTGCCAGCTCCGGGGCGACAGATACGCAGTATTTT. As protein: CASSGATDTQYF.

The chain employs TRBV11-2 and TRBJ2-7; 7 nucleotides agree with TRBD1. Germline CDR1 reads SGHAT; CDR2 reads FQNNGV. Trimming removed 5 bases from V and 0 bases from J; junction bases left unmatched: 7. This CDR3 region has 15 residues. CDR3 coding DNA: TGTGCCAGCAGCGCCCTAAGACAGGGCTCCTACGAGCAGTACGTC. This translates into CASSALRQGSYEQYV.

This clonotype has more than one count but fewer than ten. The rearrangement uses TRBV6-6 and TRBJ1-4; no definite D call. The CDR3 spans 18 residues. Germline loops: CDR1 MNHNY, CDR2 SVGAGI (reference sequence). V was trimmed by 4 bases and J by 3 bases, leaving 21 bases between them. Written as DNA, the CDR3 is TGTGCCAGCAGTTTCGGCCTGAGCCAAGCAAGGGCTAATGAAAAACTGTTTTTT. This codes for CASSFGLSQARANEKLFF.

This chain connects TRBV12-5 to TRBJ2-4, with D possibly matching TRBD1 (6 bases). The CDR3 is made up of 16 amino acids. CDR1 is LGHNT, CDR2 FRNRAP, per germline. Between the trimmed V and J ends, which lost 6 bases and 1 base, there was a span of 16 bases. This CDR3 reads CASGTAPRGAKNIQYF. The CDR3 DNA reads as TGTGCTAGTGGCACAGCCCCGAGGGGGGCCAAAAACATTCAGTACTTC.

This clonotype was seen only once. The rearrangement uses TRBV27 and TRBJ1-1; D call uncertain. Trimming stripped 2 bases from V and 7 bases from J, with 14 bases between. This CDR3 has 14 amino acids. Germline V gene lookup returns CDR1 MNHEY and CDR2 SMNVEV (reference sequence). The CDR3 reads CASSLVAVGGEAFF. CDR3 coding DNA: TGTGCCAGCAGTTTAGTCGCAGTGGGAGGTGAAGCTTTCTTT.

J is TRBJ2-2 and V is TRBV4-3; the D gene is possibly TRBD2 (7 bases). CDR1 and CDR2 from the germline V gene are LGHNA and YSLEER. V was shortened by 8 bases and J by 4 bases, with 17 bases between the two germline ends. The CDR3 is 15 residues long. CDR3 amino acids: CASVQNREGTGELFF. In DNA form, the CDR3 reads TGCGCCAGCGTACAAAACAGGGAGGGCACCGGGGAGCTGTTTTTT.

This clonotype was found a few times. The CDR3 nucleotides are TGTGCCAGCAGCTCTTTTCTGGAAGCCTGGAATACGCAGTATTTT. Amino acids: CASSSFLEAWNTQYF. V gene TRBV11-2 combines with J gene TRBJ2-3; D not resolved. The germline V gene has CDR1 SGHAT and CDR2 FQNNGV. V was pared by 4 bases and J by 7 bases, with 18 bases between. The CDR3 spans 15 residues.

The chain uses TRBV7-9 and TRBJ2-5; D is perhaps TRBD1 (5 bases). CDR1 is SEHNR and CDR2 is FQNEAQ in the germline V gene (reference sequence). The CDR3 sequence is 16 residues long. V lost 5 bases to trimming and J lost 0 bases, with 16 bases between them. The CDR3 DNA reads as TGTGCCAGCAGCCCCCTCAGGGTAAAGCACCAAGAGACCCAGTACTTC. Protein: CASSPLRVKHQETQYF.

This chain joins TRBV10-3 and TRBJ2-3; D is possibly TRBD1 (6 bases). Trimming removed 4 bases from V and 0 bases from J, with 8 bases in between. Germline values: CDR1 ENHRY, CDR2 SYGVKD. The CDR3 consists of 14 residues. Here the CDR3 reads CAISAQGSTDTQYF. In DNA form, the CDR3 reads TGTGCCATCAGTGCGCAGGGGAGCACAGATACGCAGTATTTT.

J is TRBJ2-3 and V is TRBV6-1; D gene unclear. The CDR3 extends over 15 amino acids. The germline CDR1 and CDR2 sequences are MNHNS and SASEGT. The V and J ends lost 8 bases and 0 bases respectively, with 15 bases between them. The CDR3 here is CASHRSFSSTDTQYF. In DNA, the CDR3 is TGTGCCAGCCACCGGTCTTTCTCTAGCACAGATACGCAGTATTTT.

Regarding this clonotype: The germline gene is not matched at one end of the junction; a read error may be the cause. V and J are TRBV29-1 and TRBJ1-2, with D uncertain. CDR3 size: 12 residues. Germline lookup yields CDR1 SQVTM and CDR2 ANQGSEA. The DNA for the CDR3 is TGCACCGTTGAGGGTAGGGAGTATGGCTACACCTTC. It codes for CTVEGREYGYTF. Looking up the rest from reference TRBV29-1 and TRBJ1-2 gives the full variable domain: SAVISQKPSRDICQRGTSLTIQCQVDSQVTMMFWYRQQPGQSLTLIATANQGSEATYESGFVIDKFPISRPNLTFSTLTVSNMSPEDSSIYLCTVEGREYGYTFGSGTRLTVV.

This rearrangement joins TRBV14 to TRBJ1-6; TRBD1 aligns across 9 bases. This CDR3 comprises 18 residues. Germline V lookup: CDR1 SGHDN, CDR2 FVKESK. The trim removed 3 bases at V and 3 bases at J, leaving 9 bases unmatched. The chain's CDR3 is CASSHRTGTGNYNSPLHF. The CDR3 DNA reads TGTGCCAGCAGCCACCGCACCGGGACAGGGAACTATAATTCACCCCTCCACTTT.

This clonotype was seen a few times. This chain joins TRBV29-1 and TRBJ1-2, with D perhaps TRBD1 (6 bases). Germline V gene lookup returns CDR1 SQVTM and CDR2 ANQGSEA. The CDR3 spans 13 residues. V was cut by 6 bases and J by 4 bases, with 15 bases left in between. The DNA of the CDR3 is TGCAGCGTCCCGGACAGTTTCTCCTATGGCTACACCTTC. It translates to CSVPDSFSYGYTF.

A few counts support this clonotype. The CDR3 DNA is TGCGCCAGCAGCCAAGACCCCTCTTGGGAGAGGGGGGAGACCCAGTACTTC. It specifies CASSQDPSWERGETQYF. This chain joins TRBV4-1 and TRBJ2-5, with D possibly matching TRBD1 (6 bases). Germline V gene sequence: CDR1 MGHRA, CDR2 YSYEKL. This CDR3 comprises 17 residues. Trimming stripped 0 bases from V and 5 bases from J, with 19 bases between.

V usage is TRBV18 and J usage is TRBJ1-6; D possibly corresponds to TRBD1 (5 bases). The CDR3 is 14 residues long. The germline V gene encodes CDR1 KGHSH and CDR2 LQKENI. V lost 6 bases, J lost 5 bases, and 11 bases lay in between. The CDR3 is CASSGESDNSPLHF. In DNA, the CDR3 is TGTGCCAGCTCGGGGGAGTCAGATAATTCACCCCTCCACTTT.

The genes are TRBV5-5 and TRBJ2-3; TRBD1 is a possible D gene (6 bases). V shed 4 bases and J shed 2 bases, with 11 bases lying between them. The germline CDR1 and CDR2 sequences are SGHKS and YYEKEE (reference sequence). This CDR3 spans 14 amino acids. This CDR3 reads CASSPGQLTDTQYF. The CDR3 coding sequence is TGTGCCAGCAGCCCTGGACAGCTCACAGATACGCAGTATTTT.

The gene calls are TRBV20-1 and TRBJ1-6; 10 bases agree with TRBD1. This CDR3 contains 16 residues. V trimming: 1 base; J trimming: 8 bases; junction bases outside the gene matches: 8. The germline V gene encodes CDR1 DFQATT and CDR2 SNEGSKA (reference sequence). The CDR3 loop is CSARGSAGTGDSPLHF. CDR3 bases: TGCAGTGCTAGAGGGAGCGCCGGGACAGGGGATTCACCCCTCCACTTT.

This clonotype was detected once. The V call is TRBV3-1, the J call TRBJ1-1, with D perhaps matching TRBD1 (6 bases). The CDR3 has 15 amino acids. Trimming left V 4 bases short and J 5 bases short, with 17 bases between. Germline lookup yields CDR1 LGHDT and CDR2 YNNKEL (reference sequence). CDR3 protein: CASSPLQGVRTEAFF. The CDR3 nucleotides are TGTGCCAGCAGCCCCCTACAGGGAGTACGGACTGAAGCTTTCTTT.

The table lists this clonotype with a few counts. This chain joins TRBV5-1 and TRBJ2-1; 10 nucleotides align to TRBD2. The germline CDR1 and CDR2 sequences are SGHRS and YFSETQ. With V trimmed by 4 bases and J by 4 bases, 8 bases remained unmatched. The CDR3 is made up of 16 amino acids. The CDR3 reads CASSPGSGGEYNEQFF. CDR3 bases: TGCGCCAGCAGCCCGGGGAGCGGGGGGGAATACAATGAGCAGTTCTTC.

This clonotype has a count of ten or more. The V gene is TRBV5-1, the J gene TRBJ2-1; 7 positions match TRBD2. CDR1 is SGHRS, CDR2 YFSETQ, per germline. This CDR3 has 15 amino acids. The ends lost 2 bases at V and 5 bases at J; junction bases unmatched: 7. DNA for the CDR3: TGCGCCAGCAGCTTTTGGCCTAGCGGTAACAATGAGCAGTTCTTC. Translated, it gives CASSFWPSGNNEQFF.

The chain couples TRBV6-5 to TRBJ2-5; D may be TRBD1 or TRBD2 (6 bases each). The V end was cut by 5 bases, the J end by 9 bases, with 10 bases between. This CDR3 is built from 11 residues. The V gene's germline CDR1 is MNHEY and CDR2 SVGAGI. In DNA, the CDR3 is TGTGCCAGCAGTCCCGGGGGCGCCCAGTACTTC. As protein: CASSPGGAQYF.